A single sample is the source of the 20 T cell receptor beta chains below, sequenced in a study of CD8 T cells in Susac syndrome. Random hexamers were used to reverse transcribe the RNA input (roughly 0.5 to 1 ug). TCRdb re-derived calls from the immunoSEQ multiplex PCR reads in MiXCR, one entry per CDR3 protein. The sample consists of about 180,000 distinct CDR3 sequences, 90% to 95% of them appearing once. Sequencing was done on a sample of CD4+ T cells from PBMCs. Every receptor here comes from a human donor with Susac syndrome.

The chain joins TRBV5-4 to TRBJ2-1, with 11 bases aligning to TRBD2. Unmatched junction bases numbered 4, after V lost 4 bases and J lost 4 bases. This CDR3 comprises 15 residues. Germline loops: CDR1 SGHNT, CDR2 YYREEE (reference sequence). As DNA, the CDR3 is TGTGCCAGCAGCCCCGGGACTAGCGGATACAATGAGCAGTTCTTC. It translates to CASSPGTSGYNEQFF.

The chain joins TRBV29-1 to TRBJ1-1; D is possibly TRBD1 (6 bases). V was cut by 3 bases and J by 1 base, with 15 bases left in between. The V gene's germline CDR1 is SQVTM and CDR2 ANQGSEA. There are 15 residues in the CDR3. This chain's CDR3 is CSVDEGGAGNTEAFF. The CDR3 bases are TGCAGCGTTGACGAGGGGGGCGCGGGGAACACTGAAGCTTTCTTT.

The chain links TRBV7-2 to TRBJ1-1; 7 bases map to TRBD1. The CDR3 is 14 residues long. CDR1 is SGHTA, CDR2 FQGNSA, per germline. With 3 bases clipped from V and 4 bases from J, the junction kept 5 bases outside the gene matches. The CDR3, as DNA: TGTGCCAGCAGCTTCACAGGGGCCCCCACTGAAGCTTTCTTT. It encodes CASSFTGAPTEAFF.

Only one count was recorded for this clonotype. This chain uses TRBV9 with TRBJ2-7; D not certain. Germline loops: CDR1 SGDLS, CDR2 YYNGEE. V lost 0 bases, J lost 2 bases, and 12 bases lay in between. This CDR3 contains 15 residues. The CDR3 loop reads CASSVGTVSTYEQYF. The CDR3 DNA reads TGTGCCAGCAGCGTAGGAACAGTTTCAACCTACGAGCAGTACTTC.

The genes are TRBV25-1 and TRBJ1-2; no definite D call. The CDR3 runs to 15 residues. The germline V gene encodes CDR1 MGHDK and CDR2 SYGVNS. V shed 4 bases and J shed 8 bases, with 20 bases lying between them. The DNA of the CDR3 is TGTGCCAGCAGTGCCGGAGCAGGCCCACTATTGGGCTACACCTTC. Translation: CASSAGAGPLLGYTF.

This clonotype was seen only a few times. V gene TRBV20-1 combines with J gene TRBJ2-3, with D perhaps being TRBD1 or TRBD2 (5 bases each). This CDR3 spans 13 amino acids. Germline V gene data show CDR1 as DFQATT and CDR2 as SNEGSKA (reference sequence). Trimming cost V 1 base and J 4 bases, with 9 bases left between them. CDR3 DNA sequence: TGCAGTGCTAGAGGAGGGGCAGCAGATACGCAGTATTTT. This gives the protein CSARGGAADTQYF.

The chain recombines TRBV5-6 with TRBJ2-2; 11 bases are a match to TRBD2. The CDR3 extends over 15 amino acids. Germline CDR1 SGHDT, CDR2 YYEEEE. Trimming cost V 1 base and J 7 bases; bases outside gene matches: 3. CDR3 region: CASSLTSGRGGELFF. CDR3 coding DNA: TGTGCCAGCAGCTTGACTAGCGGGAGAGGCGGGGAGCTGTTTTTT.

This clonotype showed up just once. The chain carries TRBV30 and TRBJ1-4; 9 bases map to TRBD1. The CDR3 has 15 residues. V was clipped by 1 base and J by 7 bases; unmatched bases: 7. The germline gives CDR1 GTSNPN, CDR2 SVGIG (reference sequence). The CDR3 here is CAWSDKGQGPEKLFF. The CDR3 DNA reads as TGTGCCTGGAGTGACAAGGGACAGGGACCTGAAAAACTGTTTTTT.

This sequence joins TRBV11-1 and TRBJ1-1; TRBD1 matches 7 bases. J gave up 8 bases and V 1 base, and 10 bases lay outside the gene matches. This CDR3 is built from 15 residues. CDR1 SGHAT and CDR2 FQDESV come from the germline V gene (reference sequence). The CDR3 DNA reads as TGTGCCAGCAGCTTAGAACCGTCGGGGACAGCGGAAGCTTTCTTT. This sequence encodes CASSLEPSGTAEAFF.

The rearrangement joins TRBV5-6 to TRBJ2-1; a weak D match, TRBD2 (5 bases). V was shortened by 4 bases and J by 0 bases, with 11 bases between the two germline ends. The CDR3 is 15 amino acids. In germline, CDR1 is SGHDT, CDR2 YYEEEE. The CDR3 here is CASSKAASSYNEQFF. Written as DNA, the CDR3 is TGTGCCAGCAGCAAAGCGGCTAGCTCCTACAATGAGCAGTTCTTC.

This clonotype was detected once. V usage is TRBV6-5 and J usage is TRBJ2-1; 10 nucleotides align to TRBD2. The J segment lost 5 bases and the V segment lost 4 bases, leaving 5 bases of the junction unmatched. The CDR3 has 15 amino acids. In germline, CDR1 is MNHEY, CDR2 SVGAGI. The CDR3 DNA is TGTGCCAGCAGTTTAGCGGGAGGCGAGCACAATGAGCAGTTCTTC. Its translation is CASSLAGGEHNEQFF.

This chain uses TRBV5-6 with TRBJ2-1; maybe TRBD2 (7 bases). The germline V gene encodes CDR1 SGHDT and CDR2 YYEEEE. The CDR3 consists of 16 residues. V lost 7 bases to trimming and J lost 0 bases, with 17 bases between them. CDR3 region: CASAKGGAGSYNEQFF. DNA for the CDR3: TGTGCCAGCGCCAAGGGGGGGGCGGGCTCCTACAATGAGCAGTTCTTC.

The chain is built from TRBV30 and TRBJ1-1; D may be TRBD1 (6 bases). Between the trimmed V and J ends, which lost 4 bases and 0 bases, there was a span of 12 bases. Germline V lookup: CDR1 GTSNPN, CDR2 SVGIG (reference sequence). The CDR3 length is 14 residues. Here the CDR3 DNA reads TGTGCCTGGACCATCAGGGGAATGAACACTGAAGCTTTCTTT. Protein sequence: CAWTIRGMNTEAFF.

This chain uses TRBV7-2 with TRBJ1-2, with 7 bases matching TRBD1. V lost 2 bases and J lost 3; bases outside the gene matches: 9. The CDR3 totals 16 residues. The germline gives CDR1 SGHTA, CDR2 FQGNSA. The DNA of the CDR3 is TGTGCCAGCAGCTTACGTCCAGGGAGGGGGCACTATGGCTACACCTTC. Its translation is CASSLRPGRGHYGYTF. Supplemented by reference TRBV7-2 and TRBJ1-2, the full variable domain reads GAGVSQSPSNKVTEKGKDVELRCDPISGHTALYWYRQSLGQGLEFLIYFQGNSAPDKSGLPSDRFSAERTGGSVSTLTIQRTQQEDSAVYLCASSLRPGRGHYGYTFGSGTRLTVV.

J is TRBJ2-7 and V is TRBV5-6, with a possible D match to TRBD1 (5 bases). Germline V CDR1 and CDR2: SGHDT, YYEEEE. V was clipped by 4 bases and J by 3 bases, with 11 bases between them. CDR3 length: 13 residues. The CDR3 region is CASSQGQVYEQYF. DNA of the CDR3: TGTGCCAGCAGCCAGGGTCAAGTCTACGAGCAGTACTTC.

CDR3 in amino acids: CASSQRRGTSGSGGELFF. CDR3 bases: TGTGCCAGCAGCCAAAGAAGAGGGACTAGCGGGAGTGGCGGGGAGCTGTTTTTT. The rearrangement links TRBV14 to TRBJ2-2; 14 bases fit TRBD2. CDR1 is SGHDN, CDR2 FVKESK, per germline. The length of the CDR3 is 18 residues. Trimming removed 2 bases from V and 7 bases from J; junction bases left unmatched: 9.

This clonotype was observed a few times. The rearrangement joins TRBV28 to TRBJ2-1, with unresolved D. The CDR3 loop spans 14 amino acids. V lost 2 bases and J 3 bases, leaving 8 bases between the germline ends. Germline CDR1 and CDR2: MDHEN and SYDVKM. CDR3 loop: CASSLGSIYNEQFF. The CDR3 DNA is TGTGCCAGCAGTTTAGGTAGTATCTACAATGAGCAGTTCTTC.

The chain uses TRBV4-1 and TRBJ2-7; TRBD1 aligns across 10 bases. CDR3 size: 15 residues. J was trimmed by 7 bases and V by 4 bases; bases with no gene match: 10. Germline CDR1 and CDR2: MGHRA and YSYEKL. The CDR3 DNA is TGCGCCAGCAGCCCCTCCGGGACAGGGGTAATGGAGCAGTACTTC. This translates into CASSPSGTGVMEQYF.

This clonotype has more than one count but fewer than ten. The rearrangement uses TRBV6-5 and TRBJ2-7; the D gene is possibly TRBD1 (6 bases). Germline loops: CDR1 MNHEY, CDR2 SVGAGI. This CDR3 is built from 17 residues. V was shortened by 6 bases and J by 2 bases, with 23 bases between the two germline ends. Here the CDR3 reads CASRLGAGTSNTYEQYF. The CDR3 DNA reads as TGTGCCAGCAGGTTAGGGGCCGGGACATCTAATACCTACGAGCAGTACTTC.

CDR3: CSARELLAPSTDTQYF. Written as DNA, the CDR3 is TGCAGTGCTAGAGAATTACTAGCCCCCAGCACAGATACGCAGTATTTT. This chain joins TRBV20-1 and TRBJ2-3; weak D call: TRBD2 (6 bases). The CDR3 is made up of 16 amino acids. V was shortened by 0 bases and J by 0 bases, with 13 bases between the two germline ends. Looked up from germline, CDR1 is DFQATT and CDR2 is SNEGSKA (reference sequence).